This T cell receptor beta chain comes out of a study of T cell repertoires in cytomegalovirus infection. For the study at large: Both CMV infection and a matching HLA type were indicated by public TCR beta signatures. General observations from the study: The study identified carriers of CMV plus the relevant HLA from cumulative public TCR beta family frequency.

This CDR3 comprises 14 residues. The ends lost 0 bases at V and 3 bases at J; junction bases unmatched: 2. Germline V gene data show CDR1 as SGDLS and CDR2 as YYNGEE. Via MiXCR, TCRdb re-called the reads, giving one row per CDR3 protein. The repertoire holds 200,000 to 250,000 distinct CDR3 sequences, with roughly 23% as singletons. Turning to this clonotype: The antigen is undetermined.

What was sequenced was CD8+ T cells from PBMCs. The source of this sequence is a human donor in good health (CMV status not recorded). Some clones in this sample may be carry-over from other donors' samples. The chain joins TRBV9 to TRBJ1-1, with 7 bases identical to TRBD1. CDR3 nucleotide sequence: TGTGCCAGCAGCGTAGAGGGGGCGCACACTGAAGCTTTCTTT. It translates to CASSVEGAHTEAFF.